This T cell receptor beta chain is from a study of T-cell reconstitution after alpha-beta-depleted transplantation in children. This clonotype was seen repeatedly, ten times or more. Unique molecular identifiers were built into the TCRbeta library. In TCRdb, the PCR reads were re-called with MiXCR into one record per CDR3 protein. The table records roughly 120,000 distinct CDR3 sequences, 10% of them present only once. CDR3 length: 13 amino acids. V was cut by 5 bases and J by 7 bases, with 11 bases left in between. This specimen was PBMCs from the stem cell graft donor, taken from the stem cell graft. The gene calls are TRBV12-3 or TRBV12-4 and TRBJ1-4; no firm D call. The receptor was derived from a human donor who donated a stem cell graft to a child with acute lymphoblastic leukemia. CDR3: CASSRGSVEKLFF. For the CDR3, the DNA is TGTGCCAGCAGTAGAGGGTCGGTTGAAAAACTGTTTTTT.